The clone carrying this T cell receptor (beta chain) was seen a few times. Its antigen remains unknown. These data are taken from a study of blood T cells in healthy people across ages. Points from the study as a whole: The donors' CMV status was not determined, possibly confounding changes in expanded clonotypes.

The length of the CDR3 is 14 residues. From germline, CDR1 is SGHRS and CDR2 YFSETQ. V was pared by 0 bases and J by 1 base, with 6 bases between. Primed by a sample-barcoded 5' primer and a J-beta primer mix, a second PCR proceeded for 7 to 11 cycles. The template-switch adaptor was a 5' adaptor with 12 random nucleotides. It tagged each cDNA molecule. TCRdb re-called the 5' RACE reads through MiXCR, storing one row per CDR3 protein. The sample holds fewer than 950,000 distinct CDR3 sequences; about 55% are singletons and the top ten take roughly two fifths. The sample was blood. This sequence originates from a man of 80 years or more in good health. The chain joins TRBV5-1 to TRBJ2-3; unclear D gene. The CDR3 here is CASSLEARTDTQYF. CDR3 nucleotides: TGCGCCAGCAGCTTGGAGGCCCGCACAGATACGCAGTATTTT.